This is a list of T cell receptor beta chains from one sample in a study of T cell repertoires in cytomegalovirus infection. TCRdb independently ran MiXCR on the reads; one entry per CDR3 protein. The sample records about 450,000 distinct CDR3 sequences, roughly 31% being singletons. Specimen: PBMCs. The receptors come from a human donor in good health (CMV status not recorded). Some clones in this sample may be carry-over from other donors' samples. The CDR3 runs from the conserved cysteine through the conserved F or W. D genes are given only for firm matches. The listing skips clone size in some rows; elsewhere it reads once, few, many or a size class.

V,D,size,J,CDR3,DNA
TRBV28,-,many,TRBJ2-2,CASSPRYVDTGELFF,TGTGCCAGCAGTCCGCGGTATGTCGACACCGGGGAGCTGTTTTTT
TRBV5-4,-,few,TRBJ2-7,CASRPSSSYEQYF,TGTGCCAGCAGGCCTTCCAGCTCCTACGAGCAGTACTTC
TRBV27,TRBD1,once,TRBJ1-4,CASSTTGYGPNEKLFF,TGTGCCAGCAGTACGACAGGGTACGGTCCTAATGAAAAACTGTTTTTT
TRBV7-2,-,few,TRBJ2-1,CASSYPRGNEQFF,TGTGCCAGCAGCTACCCGAGGGGCAATGAGCAGTTCTTC
TRBV2,-,-,TRBJ1-2,CASGIFYGYTF,TGTGCCAGCGGGATTTTCTATGGCTACACCTTC
TRBV29-1,-,few,TRBJ2-1,CSALVVRDNEQFF,TGCAGCGCCCTCGTGGTCCGGGACAATGAGCAGTTCTTC
TRBV2,-,-,TRBJ1-1,CASGTGIGTEAFF,TGTGCCAGCGGTACAGGGATAGGGACTGAAGCTTTCTTT
TRBV7-9,-,few,TRBJ1-1,CASSPELQGNTEAFF,TGTGCCAGCAGCCCTGAATTACAGGGGAACACTGAAGCTTTCTTT
TRBV7-3,TRBD2,few,TRBJ2-2,CASSVSSGGASGELFF,TGTGCCAGCAGCGTATCGAGCGGGGGGGCCTCCGGGGAGCTGTTTTTT
TRBV6-2/TRBV6-3,TRBD2,-,TRBJ2-3,CASSTPAGGPKDTQYF,TGTGCCAGCAGTACCCCAGCGGGGGGGCCGAAAGATACGCAGTATTTT
TRBV7-9,-,-,TRBJ2-7,CASNLGAGTYEQYF,TGTGCCAGCAACCTTGGGGCAGGGACCTACGAGCAGTACTTC
TRBV6-6,-,many,TRBJ2-1,CASSYIGQIYNEQFF,TGTGCCAGCAGTTACATCGGACAGATTTACAATGAGCAGTTCTTC
TRBV5-1,TRBD1,-,TRBJ1-1,CASSKNRGLGTEAFF,TGCGCCAGCAGCAAAAACAGGGGGCTCGGCACTGAAGCTTTCTTT
TRBV14,-,-,TRBJ1-2,CASSQDHRRIRGPGTNYGYTF,TGTGCCAGCAGCCAAGATCATAGGAGGATCAGAGGGCCAGGGACTAACTATGGCTACACCTTC
TRBV7-2,-,many,TRBJ1-5,CASSQGYQPQHF,TGTGCCAGCAGTCAGGGGTATCAGCCCCAGCATTTT
TRBV12-3/TRBV12-4,TRBD2,-,TRBJ2-1,CASSTLAGGPTSYNEQFF,TGTGCCAGCAGTACACTAGCGGGGGGCCCGACGTCCTACAATGAGCAGTTCTTC
TRBV12-5,TRBD2,few,TRBJ2-5,CASGSDGLAGEETQYF,TGTGCTAGTGGTTCGGATGGCCTAGCGGGGGAAGAGACCCAGTACTTC
TRBV10-3,TRBD2,-,TRBJ2-3,CAIRGDGGEDTQYF,TGTGCCATCAGGGGGGATGGGGGGGAAGATACGCAGTATTTT
TRBV11-1,-,-,TRBJ1-1,CSSSHPTLGNTEAFF,TGTTCCAGCTCCCACCCGACCCTGGGGAACACTGAAGCTTTCTTT
TRBV30,-,-,TRBJ2-3,CAWSVLGLSDTQYF,TGTGCCTGGAGTGTACTCGGGCTATCGGATACGCAGTATTTT
TRBV7-2,TRBD1,few,TRBJ2-7,CASSMRTGDSYEQYF,TGTGCCAGCAGCATGCGGACAGGTGATTCCTACGAGCAGTACTTC
TRBV2,TRBD1,-,TRBJ1-5,CASTPDRGSNQPQHF,TGTGCCAGCACCCCGGACAGGGGGAGCAATCAGCCCCAGCATTTT
TRBV6-6,TRBD2,few,TRBJ2-5,CASSVSGGPQETQYF,TGTGCCAGCAGCGTTAGCGGGGGGCCACAAGAGACCCAGTACTTC
TRBV12-3/TRBV12-4,TRBD2,few,TRBJ2-7,CASSQRTSGGRAYEQYF,TGTGCCAGCAGTCAACGGACTAGCGGGGGCCGCGCCTACGAGCAGTACTTC
TRBV6-5,-,many,TRBJ1-2,CASSHHLTDNYGYTF,TGTGCCAGCAGTCACCACCTGACTGATAACTATGGCTACACCTTC
TRBV6-1,-,few,TRBJ1-5,CASSEQVKQPQHF,TGTGCCAGCAGTGAACAGGTGAAGCAGCCCCAGCATTTT
TRBV7-8,TRBD2,few,TRBJ2-5,CASRQTRLAGGRGETQYF,TGTGCCAGCAGACAGACGAGACTAGCGGGGGGGCGGGGTGAGACCCAGTACTTC
TRBV6-2/TRBV6-3,-,-,TRBJ2-5,CASNPQGWRETQYF,TGTGCCAGCAATCCTCAGGGGTGGAGAGAGACCCAGTACTTC
TRBV7-2,-,many,TRBJ2-7,CASSFAGSYEQYF,TGTGCCAGCAGCTTCGCGGGGTCCTACGAGCAGTACTTC
TRBV6-6,-,few,TRBJ2-7,CASMALQDSYEQYF,TGTGCCAGCATGGCCCTACAGGACAGTTACGAGCAGTACTTC
TRBV10-3,TRBD1,few,TRBJ2-1,CAIKRTGADNEQFF,TGTGCCATCAAAAGGACAGGGGCCGACAATGAGCAGTTCTTC
TRBV6-1,-,many,TRBJ1-1,CASSEGWNTEAFF,TGTGCCAGCAGTGAAGGGTGGAACACTGAAGCTTTCTTT
TRBV6-1,TRBD2,-,TRBJ2-5,CARSDAGYGRRETQYF,TGTGCCCGCAGTGACGCTGGATACGGGAGGAGGGAGACCCAGTACTTC
TRBV6-1,-,many,TRBJ1-6,CASSERGRSGHSPLHF,TGTGCCAGCAGTGAAAGGGGCAGGTCGGGACATTCACCCCTCCACTTT
TRBV5-4,TRBD1,-,TRBJ2-5,CASSTGQGAPGETQYF,TGTGCCAGCAGCACCGGACAGGGGGCGCCGGGAGAGACCCAGTACTTC
TRBV7-6,-,few,TRBJ2-7,CASSLRQNYEQYF,TGTGCCAGCAGCTTAAGGCAGAACTACGAGCAGTACTTC
TRBV9,TRBD2,-,TRBJ2-1,CASSGGTSGDHNEQFF,TGTGCCAGCAGCGGAGGGACTAGCGGGGACCACAATGAGCAGTTCTTC
TRBV2,TRBD1,few,TRBJ1-2,CASTRDRSNYGYTF,TGTGCCAGCACCCGGGACAGGTCGAACTATGGCTACACCTTC
TRBV6-6,-,few,TRBJ2-2,CASSPLQGGTGELFF,TGTGCCAGCAGTCCTTTGCAGGGGGGTACCGGGGAGCTGTTTTTT
TRBV6-5,TRBD1,-,TRBJ1-3,CAVTAQGASGNTIYF,TGTGCCGTGACGGCACAGGGGGCATCTGGAAACACCATATATTTT
TRBV7-9,-,many,TRBJ2-1,CASSLQALSLNEQFF,TGTGCCAGCAGCTTACAGGCCCTCTCACTCAATGAGCAGTTCTTC
TRBV6-1,-,-,TRBJ1-2,CAQVCVNYGYTF,TGTGCCCAAGTTTGTGTTAACTATGGCTACACCTTC
TRBV6-1,TRBD2,-,TRBJ2-5,CASSEEIAGAQETQYF,TGTGCCAGCAGTGAAGAAATAGCGGGGGCCCAGGAGACCCAGTACTTC